Below, 20 T cell receptor beta chains from the same sample are listed, as sequenced in a study of T-cell memory formation after mild COVID-19. TCRdb itself ran the 5' RACE reads through MiXCR, one entry per CDR3 protein. The sample contains nearly 350,000 distinct CDR3 sequences, 10% to 15% of which appear only once. Specimen: PBMCs or a T cell subset sorted from them (not recorded which). The receptor set was obtained from a man younger than 35 who had mild COVID-19 (a few samples of this study predate the infection). Cell type and time point are not known.

This rearrangement joins TRBV29-1 to TRBJ1-2; perhaps TRBD1 as D (5 bases). CDR1 is SQVTM and CDR2 is ANQGSEA in the germline V gene. V was shortened by 6 bases and J by 7 bases, with 9 bases between the two germline ends. This CDR3 has 10 amino acids. The CDR3 spells CSVGDTGYTF. The CDR3 nucleotides read TGCAGCGTGGGGGATACTGGCTACACCTTC.

This clonotype came up a few times. J is TRBJ1-6 and V is TRBV5-6, with D hard to call. Germline V gene data show CDR1 as SGHDT and CDR2 as YYEEEE. This CDR3 has 17 residues. The V end was cut by 4 bases, the J end by 1 base, with 15 bases between. DNA for the CDR3: TGTGCCAGCAGCCCCGGCTTGGGATGGTCCTATAATTCACCCCTCCACTTT. This gives the protein CASSPGLGWSYNSPLHF.

This clonotype showed up just a few times. The CDR3 bases are TGTGCCAGTAGCCGGAGGGGGTTGAGGAACACTGAAGCTTTCTTT. This sequence encodes CASSRRGLRNTEAFF. The chain has TRBV19 and TRBJ1-1, with a possible D match to TRBD1 (6 bases). Trimming removed 6 bases at V and 1 base at J, with 15 bases between. CDR3 length: 15 residues. Germline CDR1 LNHDA, CDR2 SQIVND (reference sequence).

This clonotype was detected only a few times. V and J are TRBV28 and TRBJ1-5; D possibly corresponds to TRBD1 (5 bases). Trimming shortened V by 8 bases and J by 6 bases, and 11 bases separated the two germline ends. The germline V gene has CDR1 MDHEN and CDR2 SYDVKM. This CDR3 has 12 amino acids. The CDR3 DNA reads as TGTGCCAGCGGGCCAGGGACTCAGCCCCAGCATTTT. Its translation: CASGPGTQPQHF. The whole variable domain, filled in from reference TRBV28 and TRBJ1-5, reads DVKVTQSSRYLVKRTGEKVFLECVQDMDHENMFWYRQDPGLGLRLIYFSYDVKMKEKGDIPEGYSVSREKKERFSLILESASTNQTSMYLCASGPGTQPQHFGDGTRLSIL.

The chain recombines TRBV11-2 with TRBJ2-5, with D possibly called TRBD1 or TRBD2 (5 bases each). V lost 5 bases to trimming and J lost 5 bases, with 18 bases between them. CDR1 is SGHAT and CDR2 is FQNNGV in the germline V gene. The CDR3 is made up of 15 amino acids. CDR3 residues: CASSPPRGWGETQYF. As DNA, the CDR3 is TGTGCCAGCAGCCCGCCTCGCGGGTGGGGGGAGACCCAGTACTTC.

This clonotype was seen only a few times. The chain employs TRBV6-2 or TRBV6-3 and TRBJ1-2, with 9 bases lining up with TRBD1. The V gene's germline CDR1 is MNHEY and CDR2 SVGEGT. The CDR3 totals 13 residues. Trimming cost V 5 bases and J 8 bases; bases outside gene matches: 6. The CDR3 DNA reads as TGTGCCAGCAGTACCGGGACAGGGTTCGGCTACACCTTC. This codes for CASSTGTGFGYTF.

The J gene is TRBJ1-2, the V gene TRBV27; tentative D call: TRBD1 (5 bases). V lost 6 bases and J lost 4, with 15 bases in between. Germline CDR1 reads MNHEY; CDR2 reads SMNVEV (reference sequence). The CDR3 contains 14 residues. The CDR3 nucleotides read TGTGCCAGCAGGGTACTTGGGACCTCCTATGGCTACACCTTC. This codes for CASRVLGTSYGYTF.

This clonotype was picked up a small number of times. In DNA form, the CDR3 reads TGTGCCAGCAGCCCGCTAGCGGAGACCACAGATACGCAGTATTTT. It translates to CASSPLAETTDTQYF. V gene TRBV7-6 combines with J gene TRBJ2-3; 7 positions agree with TRBD2. CDR1 SGHVS and CDR2 FNYEAQ come from the germline V gene. J gave up 2 bases and V 5 bases, and 7 bases lay outside the gene matches. The CDR3 covers 15 residues.

The genes are TRBV7-9 and TRBJ2-2; tentative D call: TRBD1 (6 bases). The germline V and J ends were trimmed by 5 bases and 7 bases, with 17 bases remaining between them. CDR3 size: 15 residues. Germline CDR1 is SEHNR and CDR2 is FQNEAQ (reference sequence). CDR3 nucleotides: TGTGCCAGCAGCCCATGGGACACGGGCAACGGGGAGCTGTTTTTT. This translates into CASSPWDTGNGELFF.

This clonotype appeared a few times. The CDR3 protein is CASSRGTSGGGYNEQFF. Here the CDR3 DNA reads TGTGCCAGCTCACGTGGGACTAGCGGGGGAGGATACAATGAGCAGTTCTTC. This chain joins TRBV18 and TRBJ2-1; 14 bases align to TRBD2. The CDR3 spans 17 residues. Germline CDR1 and CDR2: KGHSH and LQKENI. V shed 4 bases and J 4 bases; nucleotides not matched to a gene: 6. The whole variable domain, remainder taken from reference TRBV18 and TRBJ2-1, is NAGVMQNPRHLVRRRGQEARLRCSPMKGHSHVYWYRQLPEEGLKFMVYLQKENIIDESGMPKERFSAEFPKEGPSILRIQQVVRGDSAAYFCASSRGTSGGGYNEQFFGPGTRLTVL.

There are many counts of this clonotype. CDR3 DNA sequence: TGTGCCAGCAGCCGCCAGGGGGGTCAGGGGGCTGGCTATGGCTACACCTTC. Protein: CASSRQGGQGAGYGYTF. This chain connects TRBV11-2 to TRBJ1-2; 8 bases are a match to TRBD1. After removal of 5 bases from V and 4 bases from J, the junction contained 15 bases not matched to a gene. The length of the CDR3 is 17 residues. Germline values: CDR1 SGHAT, CDR2 FQNNGV.

This clonotype was observed a handful of times. The genes are TRBV28 and TRBJ2-4; D is undetermined. Germline V CDR1 and CDR2: MDHEN, SYDVKM. V gave up 6 bases and J gave up 0 bases, with 3 bases separating them. The CDR3 totals 12 residues. CDR3 in amino acids: CASSLAKNIQYF. The CDR3 nucleotides are TGTGCCAGCAGCTTAGCCAAAAACATTCAGTACTTC.

This clonotype has ten or more counts. The chain recombines TRBV24-1 with TRBJ2-7, with D tentatively TRBD1 (6 bases). V shed 0 bases and J shed 3 bases, with 14 bases lying between them. The V gene's germline CDR1 is KGHDR and CDR2 SFDVKD. The CDR3 runs to 16 residues. CDR3 nucleotides: TGTGCCACCAGTGATTTGCGCCCACAGGGATACTACGAGCAGTACGTC. Amino acid sequence: CATSDLRPQGYYEQYV.

The gene calls are TRBV27 and TRBJ2-1; TRBD1 matches at 7 bases. J gave up 8 bases and V 5 bases, and 9 bases lay outside the gene matches. The CDR3 extends over 14 amino acids. Germline CDR1 and CDR2: MNHEY and SMNVEV (reference sequence). The CDR3 loop reads CASSPKPGGYEQFF. In DNA form, the CDR3 reads TGTGCCAGCAGTCCCAAACCAGGGGGTTATGAGCAGTTCTTC.

This clonotype was seen at least ten times. The chain links TRBV5-4 to TRBJ1-1, with D perhaps TRBD1 (5 bases). The CDR3 is 15 amino acids. V was shortened by 4 bases and J by 4 bases, with 17 bases between the two germline ends. CDR1 is SGHNT and CDR2 is YYREEE in the germline V gene (reference sequence). CDR3 nucleotides: TGTGCCAGCAGCGACAAGGGGAGGTTGGGCACTGAAGCTTTCTTT. This gives the protein CASSDKGRLGTEAFF. The entire variable domain, with the rest obtained from reference TRBV5-4 and TRBJ1-1, is as follows: ETGVTQSPTHLIKTRGQQVTLRCSSQSGHNTVSWYQQALGQGPQFIFQYYREEENGRGNFPPRFSGLQFPNYSSELNVNALELDDSALYLCASSDKGRLGTEAFFGQGTRLTVV.

This clonotype was counted many times. The chain links TRBV7-9 to TRBJ2-7; TRBD1 aligns across 10 bases. The ends lost 5 bases at V and 2 bases at J; junction bases unmatched: 3. In germline, CDR1 is SEHNR, CDR2 FQNEAQ (reference sequence). The CDR3 extends over 14 amino acids. This CDR3 reads CASSRGTGAYEQYV. As DNA, the CDR3 is TGTGCCAGCAGCCGAGGGACAGGGGCCTACGAGCAGTACGTC.

This clonotype appeared a few times. The rearrangement joins TRBV18 to TRBJ2-1, with TRBD2 identical over 10 bases. CDR1 and CDR2 (germline): KGHSH, LQKENI. The CDR3 runs to 15 residues. Losses at the gene ends were 6 bases for V and 7 bases for J; bases not matched to a gene: 9. This CDR3 is CASSPKSGGDNEQFF. The CDR3 DNA reads as TGTGCCAGCTCTCCCAAGAGCGGGGGGGATAATGAGCAGTTCTTC.

The chain employs TRBV7-2 and TRBJ2-5, with 7 bases lining up with TRBD1. The CDR3 has 14 amino acids. V was clipped by 8 bases and J by 1 base; unmatched bases: 7. The V gene's germline CDR1 is SGHTA and CDR2 FQGNSA. The CDR3 nucleotides are TGTGCCAGCCGTTCCGACAGGGCCCAAGAGACCCAGTACTTC. Its translation: CASRSDRAQETQYF.

The chain carries TRBV19 and TRBJ1-6; no clear D gene. The CDR3 loop spans 13 amino acids. Germline CDR1 and CDR2: LNHDA and SQIVND (reference sequence). The V end lost 4 bases, the J end lost 6 bases, and 7 bases lay between the germline ends. The CDR3 loop reads CASSRAINSPLHF. DNA of the CDR3: TGTGCCAGTAGTAGGGCCATTAATTCACCCCTCCACTTT.

This clonotype was counted ten times or more. V usage is TRBV5-1 and J usage is TRBJ2-7; the D call may be TRBD1 or TRBD2 (5 bases each). This CDR3 has 13 residues. The germline gives CDR1 SGHRS, CDR2 YFSETQ. The ends were cut back, 2 bases at V and 0 bases at J, with 6 bases in the middle. CDR3 region: CASSFGASYEQYF. CDR3 bases: TGCGCCAGCAGCTTCGGGGCCTCCTACGAGCAGTACTTC.